A single sample is the source of the 6 T cell receptor beta chains below, sequenced in a study of tumor-infiltrating lymphocytes in primary liver carcinoma. Total RNA and DNA came together from roughly 20-30 mg of bulk tissue without cell sorting. A constant-region primer primed TCR beta cDNA synthesis from roughly 510 ng of total RNA. Nested multiplex PCR, run for three rounds with slightly modified ARM-PCR, yielded TCR beta libraries. The first two PCR rounds used TRBV1-TRBV30 forward primers with a C-beta reverse primer, 9 to 10 cycles each. MiXCR, applied by TCRdb to the multiplex PCR reads, yields one record per CDR3 protein. The table includes approximately 73,000 distinct CDR3 sequences, approximately 70% detected once. Source material: liver tumor tissue from sampling region 4. As for subset: tumor region T4, right-lateral pole. Every receptor here comes from a man aged 40-49 years with primary liver carcinoma and hepatitis B virus infection.

Regarding this clonotype: Given a much more abundant clone one base away, this may be a read error. The chain uses TRBV7-3 and TRBJ1-1; D may be TRBD1 (6 bases). The CDR3 consists of 13 residues. Germline loops: CDR1 SGHTA, CDR2 FQGTGA. For the CDR3, the DNA is TGTGCCAGCAGCTGGGTCGGGGACACTGAAACTTTCTTT. It specifies CASSWVGDTETFF.

Comments on this clonotype: Its ends do not fully match the called genes, so a read error is possible. The chain carries TRBV29-1 and TRBJ2-1; no clear D gene. CDR1 and CDR2 (germline): SQVTM, ANQGSEA. CDR3 length: 12 amino acids. Here the CDR3 DNA reads TGCAGCGTTGTTCCATTGGGCAATAAGCAGTTCTTC. It encodes CSVVPLGNKQFF.

Remarks on this clonotype: One junction end disagrees with the germline gene, perhaps due to a read error. The chain has TRBV12-3 or TRBV12-4 and TRBJ2-5; 8 bases are shared with TRBD1. This CDR3 comprises 15 residues. The CDR3 bases are TGTGCCAGGAGTTTAGGGGACAGGATATGGGAGACCCACTACTTC. This codes for CARSLGDRIWETHYF.

This clonotype was observed many times. This chain links TRBV5-4 with TRBJ2-7; 10 positions agree with TRBD1. The J segment lost 4 bases and the V segment lost 0 bases, leaving 1 base of the junction unmatched. Germline lookup yields CDR1 SGHNT and CDR2 YYREEE (reference sequence). This CDR3 is 14 amino acids long. The CDR3 spells CASSLAGQGYEQYF. CDR3 DNA: TGTGCCAGCAGCTTGGCGGGACAGGGGTACGAGCAGTACTTC.

CDR3 amino acids: CSVGTFGELFF. The CDR3 DNA follows: TGCAGCGTTGGGACGTTTGGGGAGCTGTTTTTT. The chain carries TRBV29-1 and TRBJ2-2; D is undetermined. The CDR3 length is 11 residues. CDR1 is SQVTM and CDR2 is ANQGSEA in the germline V gene. V gave up 4 bases and J gave up 8 bases, with 8 bases separating them.

This chain joins TRBV29-1 and TRBJ2-1; D is perhaps TRBD2 (6 bases). The CDR3 is 13 amino acids. CDR1 is SQVTM and CDR2 is ANQGSEA in the germline V gene. This CDR3 reads CCGGQAAYNEQFF. The CDR3 DNA reads as TGCTGCGGAGGGCAGGCCGCATACAATGAGCAGTTCTTC.